These 10 T cell receptor beta chains originate from one sample sequenced in a study of blood T cell repertoires in COVID-19. Profiled with immunoSEQ multiplex PCR; TCRdb holds only in-frame clones, not every one. The sample has under 85,000 clones; around 88% are singletons. The sample consisted of peripheral blood. These receptors all come from a man older than 75 with active or convalescent COVID-19.

The V and J genes are TRBV4-3 and TRBJ2-1; D possibly corresponds to TRBD2 (6 bases). This CDR3 is 17 amino acids long. Germline V gene sequence: CDR1 LGHNA, CDR2 YSLEER. The V and J ends lost 3 bases and 3 bases respectively, with 18 bases between them. The CDR3 nucleotides read TGCGCCAGCAGCCAGGGCCCATCCGCGGGATTCTACAATGAGCAGTTCTTC. This sequence encodes CASSQGPSAGFYNEQFF.

The chain joins TRBV9 to TRBJ2-1; maybe TRBD1 (5 bases). CDR3 length equals 16 residues. The germline gives CDR1 SGDLS, CDR2 YYNGEE. The V gene lost 3 bases and the J gene lost 0 bases, with 13 bases spanning the gap. The CDR3 protein is CASSGKKGLSYNEQFF. In DNA, the CDR3 is TGTGCCAGCAGCGGTAAAAAGGGGCTCTCCTACAATGAGCAGTTCTTC.

The rearrangement links TRBV30 to TRBJ2-2; TRBD1 is a possible D gene (6 bases). Trimming pared 8 bases from V and 6 bases from J, leaving 16 bases between. There are 13 residues in the CDR3. Germline V lookup: CDR1 GTSNPN, CDR2 SVGIG (reference sequence). CDR3 amino acids: CAERTAWSGELFF. CDR3 nucleotide sequence: TGTGCCGAGAGGACAGCGTGGTCCGGGGAGCTGTTTTTT.

The chain carries TRBV7-8 and TRBJ1-2, with TRBD1 as a possible D gene (5 bases). The CDR3 spans 14 residues. Trimming removed 5 bases from V and 8 bases from J, with 18 bases in between. Germline-derived CDR1 and CDR2 are SGHVS and FQNEAQ. CDR3 DNA sequence: TGTGCCAGCAGCCCCGGGGAGACTGGGGGGGGCTACACCTTC. This encodes CASSPGETGGGYTF.

The CDR3 region has the DNA TGCAGCACTCGATCCGGGACAGGGTACTATGGCTACACCTTC. Translating gives CSTRSGTGYYGYTF. This chain joins TRBV29-1 and TRBJ1-2; TRBD1 aligns across 9 bases. Germline trimming cut 8 bases from V and 3 bases from J; bases unmatched to any gene: 10. The V gene's germline CDR1 is SQVTM and CDR2 ANQGSEA. There are 14 residues in the CDR3.

The chain has TRBV5-1 and TRBJ1-1; D might be TRBD1 (5 bases). The germline CDR1 and CDR2 sequences are SGHRS and YFSETQ. With 0 bases removed from V and 4 bases from J, the gap between germline ends came to 13 bases. There are 15 residues in the CDR3. CDR3 in amino acids: CASSLEWGGFTEAFF. The CDR3 DNA follows: TGCGCCAGCAGCTTGGAATGGGGGGGATTCACTGAAGCTTTCTTT.

This clone was seen more than once but under ten times. This chain joins TRBV5-1 and TRBJ2-3; the D gene is possibly TRBD1 (6 bases). Germline-derived CDR1 and CDR2 are SGHRS and YFSETQ. CDR3 size: 15 residues. Trimming took off 2 bases at V and 4 bases at J, with 14 bases between the two ends. CDR3 nucleotide sequence: TGCGCCAGCAGCTTTATAACAGGGAATGCAGATACGCAGTATTTT. Translation: CASSFITGNADTQYF.

This CDR3 is CASSQGQGGGNTIYF. DNA of the CDR3: TGTGCCAGCAGCCAGGGACAGGGTGGTGGAAACACCATATATTTT. V usage is TRBV3-1 (or the pseudogene TRBV3-2) and J usage is TRBJ1-3; 9 bases agree with TRBD1. The V gene end was trimmed by 3 bases and the J gene end by 3 bases; junction bases not matched to a gene: 3. Germline V gene sequence: CDR1 LGHDT, CDR2 YNNKEL (reference sequence). The CDR3 is made up of 15 amino acids.

The chain joins TRBV7-3 to TRBJ2-5; D is ambiguous. Trimming removed 5 bases from V and 5 bases from J, with 12 bases in between. Germline lookup yields CDR1 SGHTA and CDR2 FQGTGA. The CDR3 is 13 residues long. The chain's CDR3 is CASSQTFAETQYF. The CDR3 region has the DNA TGTGCCAGCAGCCAGACATTCGCGGAGACCCAGTACTTC. The full variable domain, its missing parts supplied by reference TRBV7-3 and TRBJ2-5, is GAGVSQTPSNKVTEKGKYVELRCDPISGHTALYWYRQSLGQGPEFLIYFQGTGAADDSGLPNDRFFAVRPEGSVSTLKIQRTERGDSAVYLCASSQTFAETQYFGPGTRLLVL.

The V gene is TRBV28, the J gene TRBJ2-7; D perhaps matches TRBD1 (5 bases). The CDR3 covers 13 residues. Germline-derived CDR1 and CDR2 are MDHEN and SYDVKM. V was shortened by 7 bases and J by 1 base, with 11 bases between the two germline ends. CDR3 in DNA: TGTGCCAGCAATGGGGCACAGTCCTACGAGCAGTACTTC. Its translation: CASNGAQSYEQYF. Using reference TRBV28 and TRBJ2-7 for the parts outside the CDR3, the full variable domain is DVKVTQSSRYLVKRTGEKVFLECVQDMDHENMFWYRQDPGLGLRLIYFSYDVKMKEKGDIPEGYSVSREKKERFSLILESASTNQTSMYLCASNGAQSYEQYFGPGTRLTVT.